This T cell receptor (beta chain) was identified in a study of OX40 agonist ivuxolimab in advanced cancers. Study overall: Patients with hepatocellular carcinoma, melanoma, renal cell or head and neck cancer made up the dose-escalation patients. Whole-study results and caveats: Researchers did not determine the expanded peripheral T cells' antigen specificity.

Libraries were prepared by immunoSEQ multiplex PCR; TCRdb keeps only in-frame clonotypes and omits some of them. The repertoire holds some 73,000 clones, with 86% as singletons. This clone was found once. The antigen is undetermined. Trimming took off 4 bases at V and 4 bases at J, with 7 bases between the two ends. The CDR3 sequence is 12 residues long. Germline CDR1 KGHSH, CDR2 LQKENI. Blood draws occurred at baseline, cycle 4 day 1, and cycle 7 day 1. The sample in question was CD4+ or CD8+ T cells sorted from blood, obtained in a trial of the OX40 agonist ivuxolimab. The TCR sequence derives from an adult with an advanced solid tumor such as melanoma, head and neck, liver or kidney cancer. The rearrangement links TRBV18 to TRBJ1-2, with D possibly matching TRBD1 (5 bases). The DNA of the CDR3 is TGTGCCAGCTCACGTGGGGGCTATGGCTACACCTTC. Translation: CASSRGGYGYTF.